The present TCR beta chain was sequenced within a study of CD8 T cells in ankylosing spondylitis. Study-level findings and limits: One TCR beta motif, made up of roughly 8 highly homologous variants, appeared characteristic of ankylosing spondylitis blood. In peripheral blood, disease-linked CD8+ clones occurred at relatively low frequencies. Before this, some motif variants had been reported in reactive arthritis synovial fluid and blood.

Trimming took 4 bases from V and 0 from J, leaving 7 bases between them. This CDR3 is built from 14 residues. Germline-derived CDR1 and CDR2 are SGHRS and YFSETQ. Regarding this clonotype: Its antigen remains unidentified.

Making use of molecular barcodes, quantitative 5'-RACE generated TCR beta libraries. TCRdb reanalysed the 5' RACE reads using MiXCR and keeps one entry per CDR3 protein. The sample has approximately 500,000 distinct CDR3 sequences, 9.5% to 15% seen once; the top ten hold nearly 7%. This clonotype was obtained from a male donor with ankylosing spondylitis. This chain links TRBV5-1 with TRBJ1-4; no definite D call. Sequencing was performed on blood, either unsorted or a sorted T cell fraction (not recorded which). CDR3 protein: CASSRSATNEKLFF. The CDR3 DNA reads TGCGCCAGCAGCCGGAGTGCAACTAATGAAAAACTGTTTTTT.